This T cell receptor beta chain derives from a study of cytomegalovirus exposure and HLA in healthy donors. Regarding the study as a whole: Through in vitro validation, three CMV-associated chains were shown to be specific for CMV antigens. The study recorded more than 150 TCR beta chains that were cytomegalovirus-associated. Reports credit the classifier with highly specific, highly sensitive diagnosis of cytomegalovirus status.

Produced via immunoSEQ multiplex PCR; TCRdb's table is partial and in-frame only. The repertoire holds 90,000 or so clones, with around 85% as singletons. Turning to this clone: Its antigen is unidentified.

The CDR3 is 14 residues long. V was clipped by 7 bases and J by 9 bases, with 19 bases between them. Germline assignment: CDR1 SGHAT and CDR2 FQNNGV. The specimen sequenced was PBMCs. The chain has TRBV11-2 and TRBJ2-4; D perhaps matches TRBD1 (7 bases). This TCR was recovered from a man younger than 35 in good health and CMV-seropositive. CDR3 in DNA: TGTGCCAGCACCCCATGGCAGGGGGGCGGCATTCAGTACTTC. This gives the protein CASTPWQGGGIQYF.